One sample yielded the 32 T cell receptor beta chains listed below, sequenced in a study of T cell changes during pregnancy in multiple sclerosis. The protocol was immunoSEQ multiplex PCR, while the TCRdb copy is restricted to in-frame clones and leaves out a portion. The data hold approximately 89,000 clones, with 90% to 95% observed a single time. Specimen: peripheral blood, collected in the third trimester of pregnancy. These receptors were taken from a female donor with multiple sclerosis, enrolled in a pregnancy study.

The CDR3 here is CASSVISGMGAGYNEQFF. In nucleotides, the CDR3 is TGTGCCAGCAGCGTAATCAGCGGGATGGGCGCCGGTTACAATGAGCAGTTCTTC. The chain couples TRBV9 to TRBJ2-1, with 7 bases that match TRBD2. The V gene end was trimmed by 1 base and the J gene end by 4 bases; junction bases not matched to a gene: 14. The CDR3 extends over 18 amino acids. CDR1 and CDR2 (germline): SGDLS, YYNGEE.

V usage is TRBV9 and J usage is TRBJ2-2; a weak D match, TRBD1 (5 bases). Trimming pared 3 bases from V and 7 bases from J, leaving 16 bases between. CDR1 is SGDLS and CDR2 is YYNGEE in the germline V gene. The CDR3 totals 15 residues. The CDR3 sequence is CASSAPAGAHGELFF. The CDR3 nucleotides are TGTGCCAGCAGCGCTCCTGCTGGGGCCCACGGGGAGCTGTTTTTT.

The chain has TRBV19 and TRBJ2-7, with TRBD1 identical over 8 bases. In germline, CDR1 is LNHDA, CDR2 SQIVND (reference sequence). The CDR3 consists of 14 residues. The V and J ends lost 4 bases and 3 bases, in that order; junction bases with no gene match: 5. The CDR3 is CASSTGGSGYEQYF. The CDR3 DNA reads as TGTGCCAGTAGTACAGGGGGCTCAGGCTACGAGCAGTACTTC.

The chain employs TRBV5-5 and TRBJ1-3; D not resolved. V shed 3 bases and J shed 0 bases, with 7 bases lying between them. CDR1 is SGHKS, CDR2 YYEKEE, per germline (reference sequence). The CDR3 runs to 14 residues. The CDR3: CASSSGFSGNTIYF. The CDR3 DNA reads as TGTGCCAGCAGCTCCGGGTTCTCTGGAAACACCATATATTTT.

This rearrangement joins TRBV6-5 to TRBJ2-7; 8 bases align to TRBD2. The CDR3 runs to 14 residues. Germline values: CDR1 MNHEY, CDR2 SVGAGI. V gave up 5 bases and J gave up 3 bases; unmatched junction bases: 6. The chain's CDR3 is CASSPRTSGYEQYF. The DNA of the CDR3 is TGTGCCAGCAGTCCTCGCACTAGCGGCTACGAGCAGTACTTC.

The CDR3 region has the DNA TGTGCCAGCAGTAAACGACTAGCGGCCTCCTACGAGCAGTACTTC. Protein: CASSKRLAASYEQYF. The chain joins TRBV6-5 to TRBJ2-7; 9 nucleotides match TRBD2. Looked up from germline, CDR1 is MNHEY and CDR2 is SVGAGI. Trimming removed 5 bases from V and 0 bases from J; junction bases left unmatched: 5. The CDR3 runs 15 residues.

The CDR3 here is CAWNIGVGGPGELFF. The CDR3 DNA sequence: TGTGCCTGGAATATCGGAGTGGGAGGCCCCGGGGAGCTGTTTTTT. The chain couples TRBV30 to TRBJ2-2; maybe TRBD2 (6 bases). Deletions cut 4 bases from V and 6 bases from J, with 18 bases between. The CDR3 loop spans 15 amino acids. From germline, CDR1 is GTSNPN and CDR2 SVGIG (reference sequence).

In DNA, the CDR3 is TGCGCCAGCAGCTTGGAACTAGCGGACTACAATGAGCAGTTCTTC. Translating it yields CASSLELADYNEQFF. The J gene is TRBJ2-1, the V gene TRBV5-1; 8 bases line up with TRBD2. V lost 0 bases, J lost 3 bases, and 2 bases stayed unmatched. The CDR3 is 15 amino acids. Germline V gives CDR1 SGHRS, CDR2 YFSETQ.

The genes are TRBV10-3 and TRBJ2-1; 9 bases are shared with TRBD2. This CDR3 spans 21 amino acids. From germline, CDR1 is ENHRY and CDR2 SYGVKD. V was pared by 2 bases and J by 5 bases, with 22 bases of the junction left unmatched. For the CDR3, the DNA is TGTGCCATCAGTGAGAGCTCGGTGATACGTGCCGGGACTAGCAAAAACAATGAGCAGTTCTTC. Protein sequence: CAISESSVIRAGTSKNNEQFF.

The chain uses TRBV29-1 and TRBJ2-7, with TRBD2 as a possible D gene (5 bases). Per the germline V gene, CDR1 is SQVTM and CDR2 is ANQGSEA. The CDR3 totals 12 residues. Trimming pared 4 bases from V and 2 bases from J, leaving 9 bases between. CDR3 nucleotide sequence: TGCAGCGTTGCCGGGATGACCTACGAGCAGTACTTC. It encodes CSVAGMTYEQYF.

This clone was detected only once. The genes are TRBV19 and TRBJ2-1, with 8 bases fitting TRBD2. The V gene's germline CDR1 is LNHDA and CDR2 SQIVND (reference sequence). The CDR3 sequence is 19 residues long. The V and J ends lost 6 bases and 7 bases, in that order; junction bases with no gene match: 23. The CDR3 sequence is CASSPVPVLAVRFRNEQFF. CDR3 coding DNA: TGTGCCAGTAGCCCAGTCCCGGTACTAGCGGTGAGGTTTCGGAATGAGCAGTTCTTC.

The genes are TRBV5-1 and TRBJ2-7, with D possibly being TRBD2 (6 bases). The germline gives CDR1 SGHRS, CDR2 YFSETQ. V lost 0 bases and J lost 7, with 26 bases in between. The CDR3 length is 18 residues. The CDR3 nucleotides are TGCGCCAGCAGCTTGGGGGTGGGGGGACCCTCCCGGCTTCGGGAGCAGTACTTC. This codes for CASSLGVGGPSRLREQYF.

The chain combines TRBV16 with TRBJ1-1; unclear D gene. V gave up 4 bases and J gave up 1 base, with 10 bases separating them. The CDR3 covers 14 residues. In germline, CDR1 is KGHSY, CDR2 FQNENV. The CDR3 protein is CASSRAVGNTEAFF. In DNA, the CDR3 is TGTGCCAGCAGCCGGGCAGTCGGGAACACTGAAGCTTTCTTT. Together with reference TRBV16 and TRBJ1-1, the CDR3 gives the full variable domain: GEEVAQTPKHLVRGEGQKAKLYCAPIKGHSYVFWYQQVLKNEFKFLISFQNENVFDETGMPKERFSAKCLPNSPCSLEIQATKLEDSAVYFCASSRAVGNTEAFFGQGTRLTVV.

The genes are TRBV5-1 and TRBJ2-7, with 10 bases lining up with TRBD1. Per germline, CDR1 SGHRS and CDR2 YFSETQ. This CDR3 has 15 amino acids. With 4 bases clipped from V and 4 bases from J, the junction kept 8 bases outside the gene matches. CDR3 DNA sequence: TGCGCCAGCAGCCTTCGGGACAGGGGAGGGTACGAGCAGTACTTC. Its translation: CASSLRDRGGYEQYF.

This chain joins TRBV25-1 and TRBJ2-5, with 8 bases fitting TRBD2. The CDR3 consists of 14 residues. Germline CDR1 MGHDK, CDR2 SYGVNS. V lost 5 bases and J lost 2; bases outside the gene matches: 4. CDR3 DNA sequence: TGTGCCAGCAGTCCTGCTAGCGGGCAAGAGACCCAGTACTTC. It is translated as CASSPASGQETQYF.

The chain recombines TRBV18 with TRBJ2-7; 12 bases align to TRBD2. Germline V gene data show CDR1 as KGHSH and CDR2 as LQKENI. V shed 5 bases and J 6 bases; nucleotides not matched to a gene: 8. The CDR3 has 15 residues. CDR3 residues: CASSGLAGLSGEQYF. CDR3 coding DNA: TGTGCCAGCTCAGGACTAGCGGGGCTATCAGGCGAGCAGTACTTC.

The CDR3 sequence: CAIRDTGGYGYTF. CDR3 nucleotide sequence: TGTGCCATCCGGGACACAGGGGGCTATGGCTACACCTTC. The chain has TRBV10-3 and TRBJ1-2; 8 bases are shared with TRBD1. Per germline, CDR1 ENHRY and CDR2 SYGVKD. The CDR3 extends over 13 amino acids. V shed 8 bases, J shed 4 bases, and the junction held 6 bases outside the gene matches.

The rearrangement links TRBV2 to TRBJ2-1; 9 bases match TRBD2. V gave up 2 bases and J gave up 4 bases; unmatched junction bases: 3. The CDR3 contains 15 residues. Per germline, CDR1 SNHLY and CDR2 FYNNEI. The CDR3 region has the DNA TGTGCCAGCAGTGAATTAGCGGGAGCGTACAATGAGCAGTTCTTC. Its protein product is CASSELAGAYNEQFF.

The V gene is TRBV4-1, the J gene TRBJ2-7, with TRBD2 matching 7 bases. The germline V gene has CDR1 MGHRA and CDR2 YSYEKL. V trimming: 3 bases; J trimming: 6 bases; junction bases outside the gene matches: 14. CDR3 length: 16 amino acids. CDR3 loop: CASSHSRGGSVGEQYF. The CDR3 region has the DNA TGCGCCAGCAGCCATTCTCGGGGCGGGAGCGTCGGCGAGCAGTACTTC.

This sequence joins TRBV6-1 and TRBJ2-7, with a possible D match to TRBD1 (6 bases). The V end lost 1 base, the J end lost 3 bases, and 10 bases lay between the germline ends. The CDR3 runs 14 residues. Germline values: CDR1 MNHNS, CDR2 SASEGT. The CDR3: CASSEDGQIYEQYF. The CDR3 DNA follows: TGTGCCAGCAGTGAAGATGGACAGATCTACGAGCAGTACTTC.

The chain carries TRBV9 and TRBJ1-1; D not resolved. Germline V gene lookup returns CDR1 SGDLS and CDR2 YYNGEE. V was cut by 3 bases and J by 1 base, with 19 bases left in between. This CDR3 region has 17 residues. CDR3 sequence reads: CASSAAALTNTNTEAFF. CDR3 coding DNA: TGTGCCAGCAGCGCTGCGGCCCTAACAAATACGAACACTGAAGCTTTCTTT.

The chain has TRBV14 and TRBJ2-5; 10 nucleotides line up with TRBD1. CDR1 SGHDN and CDR2 FVKESK come from the germline V gene. V was clipped by 6 bases and J by 6 bases; unmatched bases: 10. The CDR3 totals 15 residues. The CDR3 DNA follows: TGTGCCAGCAGTCCCCGGGACAGGGGAAAGCAGACCCAGTACTTC. It codes for CASSPRDRGKQTQYF.

This clone has only a few counts. The rearrangement links TRBV19 to TRBJ2-3; 7 positions match TRBD2. Unmatched junction bases numbered 6, after V lost 5 bases and J lost 4 bases. The CDR3 is 14 amino acids. The V gene's germline CDR1 is LNHDA and CDR2 SQIVND (reference sequence). The CDR3 reads CASSDLAEPDTQYF. Here the CDR3 DNA reads TGTGCCAGTAGTGACCTAGCGGAACCAGATACGCAGTATTTT.

This chain joins TRBV28 and TRBJ2-7; a weak D match, TRBD1 (5 bases). Germline values: CDR1 MDHEN, CDR2 SYDVKM. Trimming removed 3 bases from V and 3 bases from J, with 12 bases in between. This CDR3 contains 14 residues. CDR3 sequence reads: CASSFRNRIYEQYF. The CDR3 bases are TGTGCCAGCAGTTTTCGTAACAGGATCTACGAGCAGTACTTC.

The rearrangement uses TRBV6-4 and TRBJ1-5, with 8 bases matching TRBD1. The CDR3 is 19 residues long. Unmatched junction bases numbered 12, after V lost 1 base and J lost 1 base. Germline CDR1 MRHNA, CDR2 SNTAGT. CDR3 loop: CASSDFGPHRTGSNQPQHF. CDR3 nucleotides: TGTGCCAGCAGTGACTTTGGTCCCCATCGGACAGGGAGCAATCAGCCCCAGCATTTT.

The chain carries TRBV5-1 and TRBJ2-1, with D unresolved. Trimming took 0 bases from V and 13 from J, leaving 14 bases between them. This CDR3 region has 13 residues. Germline CDR1 is SGHRS and CDR2 is YFSETQ. CDR3 sequence: CASSLVATSDQFF. CDR3 nucleotide sequence: TGCGCCAGCAGCTTGGTGGCTACCAGCGACCAGTTCTTC.

The V call is TRBV12-1, the J call TRBJ1-2; the table's D call, TRBD1, was not checked against the DNA. TRBV12-1 is given as a pseudogene. The CDR3 sequence is 18 residues long. The CDR3 nucleotides are TGTGCCAGCAGCTTTTTAAAGGGACAGGGAGGAGTAATGAGTGGCTACACCTTC. It yields the protein CASSFLKGQGGVMSGYTF.

V gene TRBV19 combines with J gene TRBJ2-1, with TRBD2 matching over 7 bases. The CDR3 is made up of 15 amino acids. Trimming at V came to 1 base and at J to 6 bases, leaving 6 bases not matched to a gene. Germline loops: CDR1 LNHDA, CDR2 SQIVND (reference sequence). CDR3 sequence reads: CASSIGGGSFNEQFF. The CDR3 DNA sequence: TGTGCCAGTAGTATAGGGGGCGGGAGTTTCAATGAGCAGTTCTTC.

This sequence joins TRBV7-2 and TRBJ2-1, with 9 bases lining up with TRBD2. From germline, CDR1 is SGHTA and CDR2 FQGNSA. CDR3 length: 15 residues. With 5 bases clipped from V and 7 bases from J, the junction kept 9 bases outside the gene matches. The CDR3, as DNA: TGTGCCAGCAGCCCCCAAAGGGCGGGAGGGAATGAGCAGTTCTTC. This sequence encodes CASSPQRAGGNEQFF.

The chain is built from TRBV2 and TRBJ2-1, with D possibly matching TRBD2 (5 bases). This CDR3 region has 14 residues. Germline CDR1 SNHLY, CDR2 FYNNEI. The ends were cut back, 3 bases at V and 9 bases at J, with 15 bases in the middle. The CDR3 reads CASSDRIQGGEQFF. The CDR3, as DNA: TGTGCCAGCAGTGACAGGATTCAAGGAGGTGAGCAGTTCTTC. Complete variable domain (other parts from reference TRBV2 and TRBJ2-1): EPEVTQTPSHQVTQMGQEVILRCVPISNHLYFYWYRQILGQKVEFLVSFYNNEISEKSEIFDDQFSVERPDGSNFTLKIRSTKLEDSAMYFCASSDRIQGGEQFFGPGTRLTVL.

The chain joins TRBV5-1 to TRBJ2-7; 8 nucleotides agree with TRBD1. J gave up 6 bases and V 4 bases, and 9 bases lay outside the gene matches. The germline CDR1 and CDR2 sequences are SGHRS and YFSETQ. There are 14 residues in the CDR3. The CDR3 is CASSLGQGRVEQYF. CDR3 nucleotides: TGCGCCAGCAGCCTTGGACAGGGTCGGGTCGAGCAGTACTTC.

V usage is TRBV4-1 and J usage is TRBJ2-3; the match to TRBD1 covers 11 bases. The CDR3 is 16 residues long. The V gene end was trimmed by 3 bases and the J gene end by 9 bases; junction bases not matched to a gene: 11. The germline gives CDR1 MGHRA, CDR2 YSYEKL. CDR3 region: CASSQAGTGGFGTQYF. The CDR3 DNA reads TGCGCCAGCAGCCAGGCCGGGACAGGGGGTTTCGGGACGCAGTATTTT.